These 32 T cell receptor beta chains came from one sample sequenced in a study of T cells in Graves' hyperthyroidism and ophthalmopathy. Amplification of TCR beta CDR3 regions was performed using RNA transcripts as template. The primer set for the first-round RT-PCR of the TCR CDR3 was HTBI. TCRdb recomputed calls from the multiplex PCR reads with MiXCR, one row per CDR3 protein. Among 700,000 or so distinct CDR3 sequences listed, about a sixth were seen once. Sequencing was performed on blood. These TCRs come from a man between 18 and 29 years old with Graves' hyperthyroidism.

The chain has TRBV5-6 and TRBJ1-6; D is unresolved. The germline V and J ends were trimmed by 4 bases and 6 bases, with 8 bases remaining between them. This CDR3 is built from 13 residues. Germline values: CDR1 SGHDT, CDR2 YYEEEE. CDR3 sequence (DNA): TGTGCCAGCAGCCCGAGTCGTAATTCACCCCTCCACTTT. Its translation is CASSPSRNSPLHF.

This clonotype was seen a handful of times. Given a much more abundant clone one base away, this may be a read error. The V call is TRBV7-2, the J call TRBJ2-7; TRBD2 matches 10 bases. The CDR3 is made up of 16 amino acids. Germline CDR1 reads SGHTA; CDR2 reads FQGNSA. The CDR3 spells CASSLSSGRVPYGQYF. The CDR3, as DNA: TGTGCCAGCAGCTTATCAAGCGGGAGGGTCCCCTACGGGCAGTACTTC.

In this sample, this clonotype turned up a few times. The chain combines TRBV5-6 with TRBJ2-2; maybe TRBD1 (6 bases). The CDR3 spans 14 residues. From germline, CDR1 is SGHDT and CDR2 YYEEEE. Trimming left V 1 base short and J 5 bases short, with 9 bases between. CDR3 in amino acids: CASSLSGVTGELFF. The CDR3 DNA reads as TGTGCCAGCAGCTTGTCAGGGGTGACCGGGGAGCTGTTTTTT.

This clonotype appeared many times. The CDR3 spells CASSQGGIAKNIQYF. As DNA, the CDR3 is TGTGCCAGCAGCCAAGGGGGAATAGCCAAAAACATTCAGTACTTC. This chain links TRBV14 with TRBJ2-4; D unresolved. CDR1 SGHDN and CDR2 FVKESK come from the germline V gene. V gave up 1 base and J gave up 0 bases, with 7 bases separating them. The CDR3 length is 15 residues.

V is TRBV5-6 and J is TRBJ1-1, with D perhaps matching TRBD1 (5 bases). Trimming stripped 4 bases from V and 4 bases from J, with 17 bases between. Per germline, CDR1 SGHDT and CDR2 YYEEEE. This CDR3 is 15 amino acids long. CDR3 in DNA: TGTGCCAGCAGCATAACGACAGAGATCGGCACTGAAGCTTTCTTT. This translates into CASSITTEIGTEAFF.

In this sample, this clonotype turned up many times. The chain combines TRBV12-5 with TRBJ1-5; D is ambiguous. The germline V gene encodes CDR1 LGHNT and CDR2 FRNRAP. Trimming took 0 bases from V and 6 from J, leaving 6 bases between them. CDR3 length: 13 amino acids. DNA for the CDR3: TGTGCTAGTGGTTTGGTACTCGGTCAGCCCCAGCATTTT. It encodes CASGLVLGQPQHF.

Turning to this clonotype: This may stem from a read error, because a much larger clone lies one nucleotide away. The rearrangement links TRBV9 to TRBJ2-3, with D perhaps TRBD1 (6 bases). This CDR3 contains 16 residues. The V gene's germline CDR1 is SGDLS and CDR2 YYNGEE. CDR3 loop: CTSSQEGHPITDTQYF. CDR3 nucleotide sequence: TGTACCAGCAGCCAAGAGGGACACCCAATCACAGATACGCAGTATTTT.

This clonotype has just a few counts. The rearrangement links TRBV3-1 to TRBJ1-2; TRBD1 matches at 7 bases. Germline lookup yields CDR1 LGHDT and CDR2 YNNKEL (reference sequence). This CDR3 spans 11 amino acids. The trim removed 4 bases at V and 11 bases at J, leaving 4 bases unmatched. The chain's CDR3 is CASSREDRYTF. The CDR3 nucleotides read TGTGCCAGCAGCCGCGAGGACAGGTACACCTTC.

This clonotype turned up a few times. The chain has TRBV9 and TRBJ1-2; 9 nucleotides agree with TRBD1. Germline V gene lookup returns CDR1 SGDLS and CDR2 YYNGEE. The length of the CDR3 is 13 residues. Trimming at V came to 5 bases and at J to 7 bases, leaving 6 bases not matched to a gene. CDR3 sequence: CASRQTGGRGYTF. The CDR3, as DNA: TGTGCCAGCAGACAAACAGGGGGCCGTGGCTACACCTTC. Complete variable domain (other parts from reference TRBV9 and TRBJ1-2): DSGVTQTPKHLITATGQRVTLRCSPRSGDLSVYWYQQSLDQGLQFLIQYYNGEERAKGNILERFSAQQFPDLHSELNLSSLELGDSALYFCASRQTGGRGYTFGSGTRLTVV.

The chain has TRBV7-9 and TRBJ2-3, with TRBD2 identical over 13 bases. Germline V gene data show CDR1 as SEHNR and CDR2 as FQNEAQ (reference sequence). V trimming: 4 bases; J trimming: 0 bases; junction bases outside the gene matches: 10. This CDR3 region has 19 residues. CDR3 region: CASSSRTSGSLSSTDTQYF. The CDR3 DNA sequence: TGTGCCAGCAGCTCACGGACTAGCGGGAGCCTTTCTAGCACAGATACGCAGTATTTT.

V usage is TRBV6-2 or TRBV6-3 and J usage is TRBJ2-7; TRBD2 matches 7 bases. V lost 0 bases and J lost 1; bases outside the gene matches: 9. The V gene's germline CDR1 is MNHEY and CDR2 SVGEGT. This CDR3 comprises 17 residues. The CDR3 protein is CASSYSFGGRSSYEQYF. CDR3 DNA sequence: TGTGCCAGCAGTTACTCTTTCGGGGGGAGATCATCCTACGAGCAGTACTTC.

The chain is built from TRBV4-2 and TRBJ2-1, with a possible D match to TRBD1 (6 bases). Germline lookup yields CDR1 LGHNA and CDR2 YNFKEQ. The germline V and J ends were trimmed by 5 bases and 5 bases, with 16 bases remaining between them. CDR3 length equals 15 residues. The CDR3 coding sequence is TGTGCCAGCAGCGACTGGGTAAGGGGGAACAATGAGCAGTTCTTC. It encodes CASSDWVRGNNEQFF.

CDR3 nucleotide sequence: TGTGCCAGCAGCTTCCCCTACAGGGTTGAACATGAAAAACTGTTTTTT. This sequence encodes CASSFPYRVEHEKLFF. The chain joins TRBV7-9 to TRBJ1-4; possibly TRBD1 for D (6 bases). The CDR3 consists of 16 residues. V was cut by 3 bases and J by 6 bases, with 17 bases left in between. Germline assignment: CDR1 SEHNR and CDR2 FQNEAQ (reference sequence).

The rearrangement links TRBV7-9 to TRBJ1-2; D is undetermined. Germline V gene data show CDR1 as SEHNR and CDR2 as FQNEAQ (reference sequence). The CDR3 runs 14 residues. Trimming cost V 1 base and J 4 bases, with 10 bases left between them. The CDR3 sequence is CASSLEGSSYGYTF. The CDR3 DNA reads TGTGCCAGCAGCTTAGAAGGCAGTAGCTATGGCTACACCTTC.

The chain joins TRBV20-1 to TRBJ2-1, with D possibly being TRBD2 (5 bases). V shed 0 bases and J shed 9 bases, with 12 bases lying between them. CDR3 length: 13 amino acids. CDR1 DFQATT and CDR2 SNEGSKA come from the germline V gene (reference sequence). DNA of the CDR3: TGCAGTGCTAGAGAATCCGGGATCACTGAGCAGTTCTTC. Encoded protein: CSARESGITEQFF.

In its sample, this clonotype was seen many times. The V gene is TRBV7-9, the J gene TRBJ1-1; D call uncertain. From germline, CDR1 is SEHNR and CDR2 FQNEAQ (reference sequence). The V gene lost 5 bases and the J gene lost 4 bases, with 11 bases spanning the gap. CDR3 length: 13 residues. The CDR3 region is CASSGFTGTEAFF. For the CDR3, the DNA is TGTGCCAGCAGCGGGTTTACGGGCACTGAAGCTTTCTTT.

This clonotype was counted at least ten times. The chain has TRBV2 and TRBJ2-3; D not certain. The CDR3 is 13 amino acids. Trimming cost V 4 bases and J 6 bases, with 11 bases left between them. CDR1 and CDR2 from the germline V gene are SNHLY and FYNNEI. The CDR3 DNA follows: TGTGCCAGCAGTGTATTTAGAGAGGATACGCAGTATTTT. Its translation is CASSVFREDTQYF.

This clonotype was seen many times. The rearrangement uses TRBV2 and TRBJ1-5, with unresolved D. CDR1 and CDR2 (germline): SNHLY, FYNNEI. The CDR3 is 13 residues long. V lost 8 bases and J lost 1, with 9 bases in between. CDR3 nucleotides: TGTGCCAGCGTGGCGGGAAGCAATCAGCCCCAGCATTTT. It yields the protein CASVAGSNQPQHF. Combining the CDR3 with reference TRBV2 and TRBJ1-5 gives the whole variable domain EPEVTQTPSHQVTQMGQEVILRCVPISNHLYFYWYRQILGQKVEFLVSFYNNEISEKSEIFDDQFSVERPDGSNFTLKIRSTKLEDSAMYFCASVAGSNQPQHFGDGTRLSIL.

This sequence joins TRBV7-9 and TRBJ1-1; D is ambiguous. This CDR3 is built from 12 residues. V was cut by 3 bases and J by 8 bases, with 10 bases left in between. CDR1 and CDR2 (germline): SEHNR, FQNEAQ (reference sequence). The CDR3 DNA sequence: TGTGCCAGCAGCTTCCGGGTGGAAGAAGCTTTCTTT. Its translation: CASSFRVEEAFF.

This clonotype was detected ten times or more. A much larger clone lies a single base off, so this may be a read error. V usage is TRBV7-2 and J usage is TRBJ2-7; D gene uncertain. Looked up from germline, CDR1 is SGHTA and CDR2 is FQGNSA. Trimming took 7 bases from V and 0 from J, leaving 4 bases between them. There are 11 residues in the CDR3. The CDR3, as DNA: TGTGCCAGCACCGCCTCCTACGAGCAGTACTTC. Translation: CASTASYEQYF.

This clonotype was seen many times. This chain joins TRBV10-3 and TRBJ2-5; 10 bases match TRBD1. This CDR3 is 16 amino acids long. Trimming cost V 4 bases and J 5 bases; bases outside gene matches: 10. Germline values: CDR1 ENHRY, CDR2 SYGVKD. The CDR3 DNA sequence: TGTGCCATCAGTGCCTCCCAGACAGGGGGCAGGGAGACCCAGTACTTC. Translating gives CAISASQTGGRETQYF.

The CDR3: CASSRPGLAGENEQFF. The CDR3 coding sequence is TGTGCCAGCAGCCGCCCGGGACTAGCGGGAGAGAATGAGCAGTTCTTC. This sequence joins TRBV12-3 or TRBV12-4 and TRBJ2-1; 14 positions match TRBD2. Trimming removed 6 bases from V and 7 bases from J; junction bases left unmatched: 8. CDR3 length equals 16 residues.

This clonotype was detected ten times or more. V gene TRBV4-2 combines with J gene TRBJ2-5; D not certain. CDR1 is LGHNA, CDR2 YNFKEQ, per germline. This CDR3 comprises 12 residues. With 0 bases removed from V and 7 bases from J, the gap between germline ends came to 6 bases. Here the CDR3 reads CASSQDLGTQYF. CDR3 nucleotide sequence: TGTGCCAGCAGCCAAGATTTAGGGACCCAGTACTTC.

This clonotype was counted at least ten times. V is TRBV2 and J is TRBJ1-6, with 9 bases lining up with TRBD1. There are 15 residues in the CDR3. J was trimmed by 6 bases and V by 2 bases; bases with no gene match: 2. The germline V gene encodes CDR1 SNHLY and CDR2 FYNNEI. CDR3 residues: CASSEPGQGNSPLHF. The CDR3, as DNA: TGTGCCAGCAGTGAACCGGGACAGGGTAATTCACCCCTCCACTTT.

This clonotype was observed at least ten times. The rearrangement links TRBV12-3 or TRBV12-4 to TRBJ1-4; possibly TRBD1 for D (5 bases). V gave up 6 bases and J gave up 8 bases, with 10 bases separating them. The length of the CDR3 is 12 residues. As DNA, the CDR3 is TGTGCCAGCAGACAGGAGGGGGAAAAACTGTTTTTT. Its protein is CASRQEGEKLFF.

This clonotype was recorded at least ten times. The V gene is TRBV28, the J gene TRBJ2-7; the match to TRBD2 covers 9 bases. Germline values: CDR1 MDHEN, CDR2 SYDVKM. Germline trimming cut 1 base from V and 5 bases from J; bases unmatched to any gene: 15. This CDR3 contains 18 residues. The CDR3: CASSLLGIAGDLPHEQYF. For the CDR3, the DNA is TGTGCCAGCAGTTTATTGGGCATAGCGGGAGATTTGCCCCACGAGCAGTACTTC. The full variable domain, with the rest looked up from reference TRBV28 and TRBJ2-7, is DVKVTQSSRYLVKRTGEKVFLECVQDMDHENMFWYRQDPGLGLRLIYFSYDVKMKEKGDIPEGYSVSREKKERFSLILESASTNQTSMYLCASSLLGIAGDLPHEQYFGPGTRLTVT.

This clonotype appeared many times. V usage is TRBV11-3 and J usage is TRBJ2-1, with D unclear. In germline, CDR1 is SGHNT, CDR2 YENEEA. V lost 5 bases and J lost 7, with 12 bases in between. The CDR3 consists of 13 residues. CDR3: CASSTREVNEQFF. The CDR3 coding sequence is TGTGCCAGCAGCACCCGTGAGGTGAATGAGCAGTTCTTC. The variable domain in full, completed from reference TRBV11-3 and TRBJ2-1, reads EAGVVQSPRYKIIEKKQPVAFWCNPISGHNTLYWYLQNLGQGPELLIRYENEEAVDDSQLPKDRFSAERLKGVDSTLKIQPAELGDSAVYLCASSTREVNEQFFGPGTRLTVL.

This clonotype was counted only a few times. This chain connects TRBV6-2 or TRBV6-3 to TRBJ2-7; 12 nucleotides line up with TRBD2. This CDR3 comprises 15 residues. CDR1 and CDR2 (germline): MNHEY, SVGEGT. Trimming removed 7 bases from V and 9 bases from J; junction bases left unmatched: 13. This chain's CDR3 is CASTSAGLAGYGQYF. The CDR3 DNA follows: TGTGCCAGCACTTCAGCTGGACTAGCGGGATATGGGCAGTACTTC.

This chain uses TRBV2 with TRBJ2-5, with 11 nucleotides matching TRBD2. The germline V gene encodes CDR1 SNHLY and CDR2 FYNNEI. With 4 bases clipped from V and 12 bases from J, the junction kept 7 bases outside the gene matches. The CDR3 spans 13 residues. The CDR3: CASSGLAGTREYF. In DNA, the CDR3 is TGTGCCAGCAGTGGACTAGCGGGAACTCGGGAGTACTTC.

In this sample, this clonotype turned up many times. V usage is TRBV7-2 and J usage is TRBJ2-1; 8 positions agree with TRBD1. This CDR3 comprises 15 residues. With V trimmed by 3 bases and J by 5 bases, 6 bases remained unmatched. Germline CDR1 and CDR2: SGHTA and FQGNSA. The CDR3 is CASSFDRGNHNEQFF. As DNA, the CDR3 is TGTGCCAGCAGCTTCGACAGGGGAAACCACAATGAGCAGTTCTTC. The variable domain in full, completed from reference TRBV7-2 and TRBJ2-1, reads GAGVSQSPSNKVTEKGKDVELRCDPISGHTALYWYRQSLGQGLEFLIYFQGNSAPDKSGLPSDRFSAERTGGSVSTLTIQRTQQEDSAVYLCASSFDRGNHNEQFFGPGTRLTVL.

The V gene is TRBV30, the J gene TRBJ2-5; the match to TRBD1 covers 10 bases. The J segment lost 4 bases and the V segment lost 6 bases, leaving 5 bases of the junction unmatched. Germline-derived CDR1 and CDR2 are GTSNPN and SVGIG (reference sequence). This CDR3 comprises 13 residues. This CDR3 is CACDRGRRETQYF. For the CDR3, the DNA is TGTGCCTGTGACAGGGGGCGGAGAGAGACCCAGTACTTC.

This clonotype was counted a few times. The CDR3: CASSEGLETQYF. CDR3 bases: TGTGCCAGCAGCGAGGGATTAGAGACCCAGTACTTC. The V and J genes are TRBV6-1 and TRBJ2-5; possibly TRBD2 for D (5 bases). CDR1 and CDR2 from the germline V gene are MNHNS and SASEGT. Trimming removed 6 bases from V and 4 bases from J, with 9 bases in between. The length of the CDR3 is 12 residues.